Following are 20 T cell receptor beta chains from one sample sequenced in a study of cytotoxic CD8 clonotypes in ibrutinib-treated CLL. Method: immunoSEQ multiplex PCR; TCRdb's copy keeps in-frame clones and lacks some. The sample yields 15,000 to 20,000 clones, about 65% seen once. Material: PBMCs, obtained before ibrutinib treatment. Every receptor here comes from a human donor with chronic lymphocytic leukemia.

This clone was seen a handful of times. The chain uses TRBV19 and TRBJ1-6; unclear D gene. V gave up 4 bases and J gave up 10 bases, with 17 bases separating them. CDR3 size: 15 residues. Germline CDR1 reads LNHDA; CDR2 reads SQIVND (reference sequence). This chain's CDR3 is CASSTYVGKDSPLHF. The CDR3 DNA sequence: TGTGCCAGTAGTACCTACGTGGGTAAGGACTCACCCCTCCACTTT.

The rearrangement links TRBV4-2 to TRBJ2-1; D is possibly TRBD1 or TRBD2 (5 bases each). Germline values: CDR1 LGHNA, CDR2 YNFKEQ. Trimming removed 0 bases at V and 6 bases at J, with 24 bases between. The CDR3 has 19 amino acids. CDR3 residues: CASSQDLMRGRRDLNEQFF. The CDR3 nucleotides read TGTGCCAGCAGCCAAGATTTAATGAGGGGTCGGCGTGATCTCAATGAGCAGTTCTTC.

The CDR3 loop reads CASSEVRGTEAFF. The CDR3 DNA reads TGTGCCAGTAGTGAAGTTCGGGGTACTGAAGCTTTCTTT. The chain employs TRBV19 and TRBJ1-1, with D uncertain. Germline V gene sequence: CDR1 LNHDA, CDR2 SQIVND (reference sequence). V lost 5 bases and J 5 bases, leaving 12 bases between the germline ends. The CDR3 is made up of 13 amino acids.

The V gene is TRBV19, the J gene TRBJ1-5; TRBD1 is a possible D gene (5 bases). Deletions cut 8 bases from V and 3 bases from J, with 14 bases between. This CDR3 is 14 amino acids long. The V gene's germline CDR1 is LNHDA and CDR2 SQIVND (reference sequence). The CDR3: CASALRQYNQPQHF. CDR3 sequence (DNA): TGTGCCAGTGCCTTAAGACAGTACAATCAGCCCCAGCATTTT.

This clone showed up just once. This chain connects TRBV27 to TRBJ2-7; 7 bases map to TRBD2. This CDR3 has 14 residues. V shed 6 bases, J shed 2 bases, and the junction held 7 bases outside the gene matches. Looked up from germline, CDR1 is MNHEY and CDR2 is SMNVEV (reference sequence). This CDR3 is CASSERGLTYEQYF. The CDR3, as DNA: TGTGCCAGCAGCGAGCGGGGCCTAACCTACGAGCAGTACTTC.

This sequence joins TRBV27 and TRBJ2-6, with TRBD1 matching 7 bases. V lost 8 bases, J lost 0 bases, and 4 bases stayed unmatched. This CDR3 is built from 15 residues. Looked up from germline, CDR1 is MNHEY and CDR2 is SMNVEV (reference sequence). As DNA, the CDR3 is TGTGCCAGCTCGACAGGGTTCTCTGGGGCCAACGTCCTGACTTTC. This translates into CASSTGFSGANVLTF.

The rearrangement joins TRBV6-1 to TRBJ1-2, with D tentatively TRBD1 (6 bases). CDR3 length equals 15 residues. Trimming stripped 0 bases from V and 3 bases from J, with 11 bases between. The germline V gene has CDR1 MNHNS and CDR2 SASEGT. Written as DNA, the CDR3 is TGTGCCAGCAGTGAAGCAGGGGGTACTCACTATGGCTACACCTTC. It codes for CASSEAGGTHYGYTF.

CDR3 loop: CASSKLTGGPNEKLFF. The CDR3 region has the DNA TGTGCCAGCAGTAAACTTACAGGGGGCCCTAATGAAAAACTGTTTTTT. The gene calls are TRBV28 and TRBJ1-4, with TRBD1 identical over 9 bases. This CDR3 comprises 16 residues. V was clipped by 5 bases and J by 3 bases; unmatched bases: 7. Germline CDR1 MDHEN, CDR2 SYDVKM.

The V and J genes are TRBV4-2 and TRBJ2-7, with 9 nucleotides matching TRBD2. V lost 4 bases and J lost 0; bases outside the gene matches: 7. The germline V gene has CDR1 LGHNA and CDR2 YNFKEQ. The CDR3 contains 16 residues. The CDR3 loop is CASSRGRGGASYEQYF. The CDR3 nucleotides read TGTGCCAGCAGCCGGGGACGCGGGGGGGCCTCCTACGAGCAGTACTTC.

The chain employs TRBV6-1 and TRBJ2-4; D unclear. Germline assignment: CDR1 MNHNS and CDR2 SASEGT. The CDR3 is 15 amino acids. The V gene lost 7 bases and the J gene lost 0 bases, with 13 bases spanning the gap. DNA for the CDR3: TGTGCCAGCAACCCGGACGAACTAGCCAAAAACATTCAGTACTTC. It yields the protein CASNPDELAKNIQYF.

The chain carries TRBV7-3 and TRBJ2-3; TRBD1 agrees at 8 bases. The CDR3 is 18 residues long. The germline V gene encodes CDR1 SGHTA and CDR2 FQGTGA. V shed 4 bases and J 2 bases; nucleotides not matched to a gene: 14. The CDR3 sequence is CASSSGQVGLTSTDTQYF. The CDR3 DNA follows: TGTGCCAGCAGCTCGGGACAGGTGGGATTGACTTCCACAGATACGCAGTATTTT.

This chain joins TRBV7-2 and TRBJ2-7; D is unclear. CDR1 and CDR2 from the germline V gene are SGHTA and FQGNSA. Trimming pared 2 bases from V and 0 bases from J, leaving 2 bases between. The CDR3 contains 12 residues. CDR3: CASSLYSYEQYF. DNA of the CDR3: TGTGCCAGCAGCTTATACTCCTACGAGCAGTACTTC.

Written as DNA, the CDR3 is TGTGCCAGCAGTTCCGGACGGTGGGGCGAGACCCAGTACTTC. Amino acids: CASSSGRWGETQYF. The gene calls are TRBV27 and TRBJ2-5; D may be TRBD1 (5 bases). Trimming shortened V by 4 bases and J by 5 bases, and 14 bases separated the two germline ends. Germline assignment: CDR1 MNHEY and CDR2 SMNVEV (reference sequence). The CDR3 runs 14 residues.

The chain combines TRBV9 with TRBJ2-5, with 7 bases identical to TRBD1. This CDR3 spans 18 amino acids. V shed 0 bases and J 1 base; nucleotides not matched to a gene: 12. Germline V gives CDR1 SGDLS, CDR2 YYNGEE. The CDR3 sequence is CASSVAAGGGGFQETQYF. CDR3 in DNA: TGTGCCAGCAGCGTAGCAGCAGGGGGTGGAGGTTTCCAAGAGACCCAGTACTTC.

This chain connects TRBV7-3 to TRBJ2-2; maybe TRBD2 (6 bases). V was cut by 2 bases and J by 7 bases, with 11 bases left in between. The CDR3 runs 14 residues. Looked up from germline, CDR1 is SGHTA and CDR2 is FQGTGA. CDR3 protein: CASSLGGAGGELFF. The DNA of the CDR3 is TGTGCCAGCAGCTTAGGCGGGGCAGGCGGGGAGCTGTTTTTT.

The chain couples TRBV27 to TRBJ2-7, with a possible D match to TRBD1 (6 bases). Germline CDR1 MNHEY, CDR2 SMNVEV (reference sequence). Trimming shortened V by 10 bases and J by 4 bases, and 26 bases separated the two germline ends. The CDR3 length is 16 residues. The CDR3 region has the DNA TGTGCCATACCGGGACAAGGTCCCTCTTTTTCGTACGAGCAGTACTTC. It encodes CAIPGQGPSFSYEQYF.

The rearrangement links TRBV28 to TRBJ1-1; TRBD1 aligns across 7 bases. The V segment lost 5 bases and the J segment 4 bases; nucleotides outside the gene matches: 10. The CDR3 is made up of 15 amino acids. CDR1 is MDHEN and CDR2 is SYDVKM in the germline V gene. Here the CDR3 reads CASSPRPPGGTEAFF. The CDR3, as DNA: TGTGCCAGCAGTCCCAGGCCCCCAGGGGGCACTGAAGCTTTCTTT.

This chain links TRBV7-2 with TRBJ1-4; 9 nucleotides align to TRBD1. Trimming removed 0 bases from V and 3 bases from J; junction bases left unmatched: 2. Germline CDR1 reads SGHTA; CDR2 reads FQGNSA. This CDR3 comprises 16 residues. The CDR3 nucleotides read TGTGCCAGCAGCTTAGCGGGACAGGGAGCTAATGAAAAACTGTTTTTT. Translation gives CASSLAGQGANEKLFF. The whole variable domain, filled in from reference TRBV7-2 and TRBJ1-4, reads GAGVSQSPSNKVTEKGKDVELRCDPISGHTALYWYRQSLGQGLEFLIYFQGNSAPDKSGLPSDRFSAERTGGSVSTLTIQRTQQEDSAVYLCASSLAGQGANEKLFFGSGTQLSVL.

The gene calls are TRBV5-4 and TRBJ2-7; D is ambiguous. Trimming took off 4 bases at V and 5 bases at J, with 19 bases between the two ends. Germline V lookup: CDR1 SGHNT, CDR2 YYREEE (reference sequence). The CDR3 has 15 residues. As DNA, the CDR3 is TGTGCCAGCAGCCCCCGGGTTGTGGGGATCAACGAGCAGTACTTC. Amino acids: CASSPRVVGINEQYF.

CDR3 region: CASSKQGLGGNTIYF. The CDR3 nucleotides are TGTGCCAGCAGCAAACAGGGGCTCGGGGGAAACACCATATATTTT. The chain links TRBV13 to TRBJ1-3; TRBD1 matches 7 bases. Germline V gene data show CDR1 as PRHDT and CDR2 as FYEKMQ (reference sequence). CDR3 length: 15 residues. The trim removed 5 bases at V and 4 bases at J, leaving 8 bases unmatched. Complete variable domain (other parts from reference TRBV13 and TRBJ1-3): AAGVIQSPRHLIKEKRETATLKCYPIPRHDTVYWYQQGPGQDPQFLISFYEKMQSDKGSIPDRFSAQQFSDYHSELNMSSLELGDSALYFCASSKQGLGGNTIYFGEGSWLTVV.